This TCR beta chain was recovered during a study of blood T cells in healthy people across ages. PBMCs numbering at least 6 million were isolated per sample. Total RNA, at least 5.5 micrograms per sample, came from PBMCs. A second 7 to 11 cycle PCR used barcoded and J-beta primers. Via MiXCR, TCRdb re-called the 5' RACE reads, giving one row per CDR3 protein. There are about 780,000 distinct CDR3 sequences in the sample; 46% occur only once, and roughly 20% lies in the top ten. The germline V gene has CDR1 MNHEY and CDR2 SMNVEV (reference sequence). Between the trimmed V and J ends, which lost 5 bases and 0 bases, there was a span of 23 bases. The CDR3 length is 20 residues.

Sequenced material: blood. This rearrangement joins TRBV27 to TRBJ2-6, with D perhaps TRBD1 (6 bases). This TCR came from an elderly man in good health. The CDR3 reads CASSRTNRELGYSGANVLTF. CDR3 bases: TGTGCCAGCAGTCGGACGAACAGGGAGTTGGGTTACTCTGGGGCCAACGTCCTGACTTTC. Supplemented by reference TRBV27 and TRBJ2-6, the full variable domain reads EAQVTQNPRYLITVTGKKLTVTCSQNMNHEYMSWYRQDPGLGLRQIYYSMNVEVTDKGDVPEGYKVSRKEKRNFPLILESPSPNQTSLYFCASSRTNRELGYSGANVLTFGAGSRLTVL.